This T cell receptor (beta chain) came from a study of regulatory and conventional T cells in RAG deficiency. Of note for this clone: What it recognizes is unknown. The sample carries other DNA sequences with the same CDR3.

Blood CD4+ CD25-low CD127-high conventional T cells supplied the genomic DNA template. Study findings and constraints: In Omenn syndrome, sorted "Tregs" may be peripherally activated cells. Omenn syndrome and CID/AS patients had roughly 100-fold fewer unique Treg TCR beta sequences, versus 9.5 to 10-fold elsewhere.

V was pared by 0 bases and J by 1 base, with 7 bases between. The CDR3 spans 14 residues. Germline V gene lookup returns CDR1 SGHNT and CDR2 YYREEE (reference sequence). Produced via immunoSEQ multiplex PCR; TCRdb's table is partial and in-frame only. The sample lists about 46,000 clones; about nine tenths were seen once. The same data also went into a second study, on regulatory T cells. That investigation notes: Primers: 52 TRBV forward and 13 TRBJ reverse. In patients, unique TRB V-J pairs were restricted and V/J usage skewed, especially in Tregs.

The specimen sequenced was CD4+ effector T cells sorted from blood. This clonotype was obtained from a human donor in good health. The J gene is TRBJ1-1, the V gene TRBV5-4, with unresolved D. The DNA for the CDR3 is TGTGCCAGCAGCTTGGACCGGGGGAACACTGAAGCTTTCTTT. Translated, it gives CASSLDRGNTEAFF.